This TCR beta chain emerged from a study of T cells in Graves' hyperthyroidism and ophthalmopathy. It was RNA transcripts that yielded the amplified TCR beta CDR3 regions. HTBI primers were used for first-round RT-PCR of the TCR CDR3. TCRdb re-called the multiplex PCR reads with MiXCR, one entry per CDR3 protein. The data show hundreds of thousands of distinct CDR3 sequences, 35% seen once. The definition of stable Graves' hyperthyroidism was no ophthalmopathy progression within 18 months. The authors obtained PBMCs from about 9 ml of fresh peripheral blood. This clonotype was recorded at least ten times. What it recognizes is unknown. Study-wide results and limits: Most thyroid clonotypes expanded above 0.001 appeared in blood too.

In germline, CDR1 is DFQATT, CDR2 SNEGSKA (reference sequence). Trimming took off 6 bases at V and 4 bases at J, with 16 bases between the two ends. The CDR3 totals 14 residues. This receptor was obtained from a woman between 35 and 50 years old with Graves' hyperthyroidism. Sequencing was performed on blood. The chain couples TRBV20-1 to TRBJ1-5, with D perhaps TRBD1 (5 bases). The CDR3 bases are TGCAGTGCCCCTGGGATGGGGGAGAATCAGCCCCAGCATTTT. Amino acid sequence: CSAPGMGENQPQHF.